The entry below describes one TCR beta chain. The germline CDR1 and CDR2 sequences are MNHNS and SASEGT. V lost 1 base and J lost 4; bases outside the gene matches: 4. CDR3 length: 15 amino acids. The entry originates in a study of blood T cell repertoires in COVID-19. Study summary: Some COVID-19 samples were acute and others convalescent; all came from the United States, Italy and Spain.

Data came from immunoSEQ multiplex PCR; TCRdb stores just in-frame clones and leaves some out. Of around 250,000 clones listed, 86% are singletons. The rearrangement uses TRBV6-1 and TRBJ1-1; 9 nucleotides align to TRBD1. This clonotype was sampled from a man aged 25 to 45 who had recovered from COVID-19. Input material: peripheral blood. This CDR3 reads CASSEGGTGFTEAFF. CDR3 nucleotide sequence: TGTGCCAGCAGTGAAGGCGGGACAGGGTTCACTGAAGCTTTCTTT.